This TCR beta chain was identified during a study of human T cells and chemical hapten exposure. Study conclusions and caveats: TCRs whose frequency exceeded 1 in 1000 remained the same following DPC sensitization. Patch test score showed a positive correlation with PT1 expanded TCR counts.

Germline CDR1 SGHVS, CDR2 FQNEAQ. V was clipped by 4 bases and J by 2 bases; unmatched bases: 15. The CDR3 sequence is 19 residues long. The study used a library that attached unique molecular identifiers to individual cDNA molecules. Original methodology: Samples contained a median of roughly 100,000 TCRs, with a range of roughly 23,224 to 700,000. MiXCR, applied by TCRdb to the RACE reads, yields one record per CDR3 protein. V and J calls and clone size were set by TCRdb, not the authors. The profile shows fewer than 95,000 distinct CDR3 sequences, roughly 11% of them singletons. For this clonotype: Antigen unknown.

Described time point: patch test 2, 6 weeks after DPC sensitization. Treatment indicated: therapeutic diphenylcyclopropenone sensitization with weekly scalp DPC. This specimen was whole blood, taken in connection with sensitization to the hapten diphenylcyclopropenone (DPC). This clonotype was obtained from a man in his forties or fifties with alopecia areata. Some clones in this sample may be carry-over from other donors' samples. V and J are TRBV7-8 and TRBJ2-3, with 10 positions matching TRBD2. CDR3 region: CASSYRQGGTSAYTDTQYF. CDR3 coding DNA: TGTGCCAGCAGCTACCGACAGGGCGGGACTAGCGCCTACACAGATACGCAGTATTTT. Drawing the rest from reference TRBV7-8 and TRBJ2-3, the complete variable domain is GAGVSQSPRYKVAKRGQDVALRCDPISGHVSLFWYQQALGQGPEFLTYFQNEAQLDKSGLPSDRFFAERPEGSVSTLKIQRTQQEDSAVYLCASSYRQGGTSAYTDTQYFGPGTRLTVL.